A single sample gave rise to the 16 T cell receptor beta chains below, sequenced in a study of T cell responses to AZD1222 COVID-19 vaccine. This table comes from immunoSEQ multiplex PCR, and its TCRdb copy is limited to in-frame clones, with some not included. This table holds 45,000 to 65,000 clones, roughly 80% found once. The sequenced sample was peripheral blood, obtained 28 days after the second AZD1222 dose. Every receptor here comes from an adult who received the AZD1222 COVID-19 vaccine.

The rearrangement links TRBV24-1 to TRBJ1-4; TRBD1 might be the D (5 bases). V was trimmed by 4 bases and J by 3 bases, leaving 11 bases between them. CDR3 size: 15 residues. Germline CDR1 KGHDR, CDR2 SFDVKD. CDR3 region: CATSERGGSNEKLFF. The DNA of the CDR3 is TGTGCCACCAGTGAAAGGGGAGGGTCTAATGAAAAACTGTTTTTT.

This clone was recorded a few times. The CDR3 loop is CASSLSASATSYEQYV. DNA for the CDR3: TGTGCCAGCAGCTTGTCGGCTAGCGCAACCTCCTACGAGCAGTACGTC. V gene TRBV5-4 combines with J gene TRBJ2-7; tentative D call: TRBD2 (6 bases). The length of the CDR3 is 16 residues. CDR1 SGHNT and CDR2 YYREEE come from the germline V gene (reference sequence). With 1 base removed from V and 0 bases from J, the gap between germline ends came to 14 bases.

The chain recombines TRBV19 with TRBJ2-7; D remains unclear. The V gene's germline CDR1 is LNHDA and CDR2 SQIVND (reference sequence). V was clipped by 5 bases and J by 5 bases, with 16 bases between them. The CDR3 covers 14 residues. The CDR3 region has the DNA TGTGCCAGTAGTCCCCCGGATGTGTGGAACGAGCAGTACTTC. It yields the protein CASSPPDVWNEQYF.

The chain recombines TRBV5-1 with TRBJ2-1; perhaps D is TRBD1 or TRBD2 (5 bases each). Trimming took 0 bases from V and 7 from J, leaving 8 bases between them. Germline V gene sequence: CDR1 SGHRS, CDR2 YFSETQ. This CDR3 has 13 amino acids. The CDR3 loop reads CASSLGGLNEQFF. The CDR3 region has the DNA TGCGCCAGCAGCTTGGGGGGGTTAAATGAGCAGTTCTTC.

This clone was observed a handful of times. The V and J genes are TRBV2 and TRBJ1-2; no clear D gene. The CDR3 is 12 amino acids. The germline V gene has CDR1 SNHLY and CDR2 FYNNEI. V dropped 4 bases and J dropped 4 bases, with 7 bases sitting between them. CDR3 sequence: CASSVQTYGYTF. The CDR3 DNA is TGTGCCAGCAGTGTACAGACCTATGGCTACACCTTC.

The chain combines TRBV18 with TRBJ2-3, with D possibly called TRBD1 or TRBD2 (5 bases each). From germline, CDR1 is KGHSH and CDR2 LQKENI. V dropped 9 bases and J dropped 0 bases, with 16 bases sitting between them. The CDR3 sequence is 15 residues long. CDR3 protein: CASSGPGPSTDTQYF. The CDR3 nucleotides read TGTGCCAGTTCAGGACCGGGACCTAGCACAGATACGCAGTATTTT.

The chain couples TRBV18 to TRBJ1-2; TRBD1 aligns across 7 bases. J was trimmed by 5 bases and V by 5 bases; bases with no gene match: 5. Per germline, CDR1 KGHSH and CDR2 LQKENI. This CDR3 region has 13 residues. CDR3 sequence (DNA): TGTGCCAGCTCATCGCAGGGGGTATATGGCTACACCTTC. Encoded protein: CASSSQGVYGYTF.

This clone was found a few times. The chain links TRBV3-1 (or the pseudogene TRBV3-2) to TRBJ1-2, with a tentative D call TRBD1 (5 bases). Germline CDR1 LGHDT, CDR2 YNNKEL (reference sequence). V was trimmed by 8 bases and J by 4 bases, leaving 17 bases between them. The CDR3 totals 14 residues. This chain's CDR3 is CASREEGVGYGYTF. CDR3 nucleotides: TGTGCCAGCCGCGAGGAAGGGGTCGGCTATGGCTACACCTTC.

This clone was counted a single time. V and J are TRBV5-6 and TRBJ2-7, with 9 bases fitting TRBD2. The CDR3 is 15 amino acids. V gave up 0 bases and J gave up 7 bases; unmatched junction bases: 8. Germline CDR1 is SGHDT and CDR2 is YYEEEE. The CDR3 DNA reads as TGTGCCAGCAGCTTGGCCGGCGGGGGGGCAAGGGAGCAGTACGTC. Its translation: CASSLAGGGAREQYV.

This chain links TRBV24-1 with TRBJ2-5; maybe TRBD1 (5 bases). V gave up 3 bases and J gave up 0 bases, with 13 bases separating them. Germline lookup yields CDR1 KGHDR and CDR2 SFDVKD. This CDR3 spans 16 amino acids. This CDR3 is CATSDPTEGYQETQYF. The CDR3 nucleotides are TGTGCCACCAGTGATCCGACAGAAGGATACCAAGAGACCCAGTACTTC.

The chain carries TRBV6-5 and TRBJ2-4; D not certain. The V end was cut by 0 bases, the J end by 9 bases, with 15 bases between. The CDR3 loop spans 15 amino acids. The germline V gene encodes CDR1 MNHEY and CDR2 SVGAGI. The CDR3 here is CASSYSRPDNSIQYF. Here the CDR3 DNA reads TGTGCCAGCAGTTACTCAAGGCCTGACAATAGCATTCAGTACTTC.

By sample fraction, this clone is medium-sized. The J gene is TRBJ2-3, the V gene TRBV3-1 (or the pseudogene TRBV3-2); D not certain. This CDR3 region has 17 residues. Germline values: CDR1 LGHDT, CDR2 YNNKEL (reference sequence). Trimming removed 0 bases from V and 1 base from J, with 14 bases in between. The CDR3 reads CASSQDLSIEGTDTQYF. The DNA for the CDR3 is TGTGCCAGCAGCCAAGATCTATCCATCGAGGGCACAGATACGCAGTATTTT.

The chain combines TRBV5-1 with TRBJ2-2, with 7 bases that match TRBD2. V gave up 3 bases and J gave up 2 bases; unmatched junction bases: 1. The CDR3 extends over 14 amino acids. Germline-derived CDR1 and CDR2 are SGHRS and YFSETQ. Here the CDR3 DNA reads TGCGCCAGCAGCTCTAGCGGCAACACCGGGGAGCTGTTTTTT. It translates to CASSSSGNTGELFF.

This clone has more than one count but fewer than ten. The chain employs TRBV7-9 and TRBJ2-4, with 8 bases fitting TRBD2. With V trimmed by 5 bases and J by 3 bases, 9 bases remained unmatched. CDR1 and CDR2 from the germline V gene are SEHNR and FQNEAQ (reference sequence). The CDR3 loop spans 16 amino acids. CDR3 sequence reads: CASSRTSLRGKNIQYF. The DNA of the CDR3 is TGTGCCAGCAGCCGGACTAGCCTGAGGGGCAAAAACATTCAGTACTTC. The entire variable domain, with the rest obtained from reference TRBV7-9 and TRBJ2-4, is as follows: DTGVSQNPRHKITKRGQNVTFRCDPISEHNRLYWYRQTLGQGPEFLTYFQNEAQLEKSRLLSDRFSAERPKGSFSTLEIQRTEQGDSAMYLCASSRTSLRGKNIQYFGAGTRLSVL.

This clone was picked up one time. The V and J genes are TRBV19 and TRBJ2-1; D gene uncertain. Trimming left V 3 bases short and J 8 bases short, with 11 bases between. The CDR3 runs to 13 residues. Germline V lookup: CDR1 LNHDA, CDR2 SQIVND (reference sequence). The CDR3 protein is CASSIYSLDEQFF. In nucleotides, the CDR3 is TGTGCCAGTAGTATTTATAGCCTCGATGAGCAGTTCTTC.

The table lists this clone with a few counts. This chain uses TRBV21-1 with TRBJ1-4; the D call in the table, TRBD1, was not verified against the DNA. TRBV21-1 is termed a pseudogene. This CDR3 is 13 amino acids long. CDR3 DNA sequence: TGTGCCACCCCGGGACAGGGTTTCGGAAAACTGTTTTTT. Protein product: CATPGQGFGKLFF.